The next 28 T cell receptor beta chains were all read from a single sample in a study of T cells in Graves' hyperthyroidism and ophthalmopathy. TCR beta CDR3 sequences were amplified from RNA transcripts. The HTBI primer set was used in a first-round RT-PCR of the TCR CDR3. TCRdb recomputed calls from the multiplex PCR reads with MiXCR, one row per CDR3 protein. The sample has about 520,000 distinct CDR3 sequences, approximately 25% seen once. Sequences were obtained from blood. The receptors here all came from a woman under 40 with Graves' ophthalmopathy.

This clonotype was observed many times. The gene calls are TRBV5-1 and TRBJ1-1, with D maybe TRBD1 (5 bases). Between the trimmed V and J ends, which lost 0 bases and 0 bases, there was a span of 9 bases. This CDR3 has 15 amino acids. The germline V gene encodes CDR1 SGHRS and CDR2 YFSETQ. CDR3 coding DNA: TGCGCCAGCAGCTTGGGGGGGATCATGAACACTGAAGCTTTCTTT. The encoded protein is CASSLGGIMNTEAFF.

This clonotype was observed many times. The V call is TRBV6-1, the J call TRBJ1-2; unclear D gene. Trimming took 1 base from V and 4 from J, leaving 10 bases between them. Germline V CDR1 and CDR2: MNHNS, SASEGT. This CDR3 comprises 14 residues. Here the CDR3 DNA reads TGTGCCAGCAGTGAAGTTACGTCTGTCTATGGCTACACCTTC. It specifies CASSEVTSVYGYTF.

Details on this clonotype: A much bigger clone sits one base away, suggesting this may be a read error. The V and J genes are TRBV7-9 and TRBJ1-1; no definite D call. CDR1 SEHNR and CDR2 FQNEAQ come from the germline V gene (reference sequence). This CDR3 has 14 residues. The CDR3 reads CSSSPRDQAVQGFF. In DNA form, the CDR3 reads TGTTCCAGCAGCCCCCGGGATCAGGCAGTGCAAGGCTTCTTT.

The table lists this clonotype with a few counts. The chain has TRBV30 and TRBJ2-5; D could derive from TRBD1 or TRBD2 (6 bases each). The CDR3 totals 14 residues. Trimming shortened V by 5 bases and J by 5 bases, and 18 bases separated the two germline ends. In germline, CDR1 is GTSNPN, CDR2 SVGIG (reference sequence). CDR3 in amino acids: CAWGRQWRGETQYF. The CDR3 coding sequence is TGTGCCTGGGGACGGCAGTGGAGGGGGGAGACCCAGTACTTC.

In its sample, this clonotype was seen many times. This rearrangement joins TRBV5-1 to TRBJ1-2; D might be TRBD1 (5 bases). Germline values: CDR1 SGHRS, CDR2 YFSETQ. This CDR3 contains 13 residues. With 4 bases removed from V and 4 bases from J, the gap between germline ends came to 11 bases. CDR3 sequence reads: CASSLGDPYGYTF. The CDR3 DNA is TGCGCCAGCAGCCTAGGGGATCCCTATGGCTACACCTTC. Using reference TRBV5-1 and TRBJ1-2 for the parts outside the CDR3, the full variable domain is KAGVTQTPRYLIKTRGQQVTLSCSPISGHRSVSWYQQTPGQGLQFLFEYFSETQRNKGNFPGRFSGRQFSNSRSEMNVSTLELGDSALYLCASSLGDPYGYTFGSGTRLTVV.

This clonotype was found many times. The chain is built from TRBV6-2 or TRBV6-3 and TRBJ1-1, with D hard to call. CDR3 length equals 15 residues. Germline CDR1 and CDR2: MNHEY and SVGEGT. The V end was cut by 2 bases, the J end by 5 bases, with 15 bases between. The CDR3 coding sequence is TGTGCCAGCAGTTACGTCGGGATCGGAGGGACTGAAGCTTTCTTT. Translated, it gives CASSYVGIGGTEAFF.

V usage is TRBV20-1 and J usage is TRBJ1-1; 8 nucleotides agree with TRBD1. In germline, CDR1 is DFQATT, CDR2 SNEGSKA (reference sequence). The CDR3 is made up of 13 amino acids. With 4 bases clipped from V and 9 bases from J, the junction kept 10 bases outside the gene matches. This CDR3 reads CSAMIGQGRQAFF. CDR3 DNA: TGCAGTGCTATGATCGGACAGGGTCGACAAGCTTTCTTT.

The chain recombines TRBV6-1 with TRBJ1-5, with D unclear. Germline V gene lookup returns CDR1 MNHNS and CDR2 SASEGT. CDR3 length: 11 amino acids. V lost 6 bases and J 9 bases, leaving 9 bases between the germline ends. The CDR3 nucleotides read TGTGCCAGCAGCCACCGGGGGCCCCAGCATTTT. Translated, it gives CASSHRGPQHF.

This chain uses TRBV11-2 with TRBJ1-5; possible D gene TRBD1, 5 bases. V was clipped by 2 bases and J by 4 bases, with 12 bases between them. This CDR3 has 15 residues. The germline V gene has CDR1 SGHAT and CDR2 FQNNGV. The CDR3 bases are TGTGCCAGCAGCTTACTCCCAGGGAGGAATCAGCCCCAGCATTTT. This codes for CASSLLPGRNQPQHF.

This clonotype appeared a few times. Given a much more abundant clone one base away, this may be a read error. The gene calls are TRBV20-1 and TRBJ2-6; D is unclear. CDR3 size: 15 residues. Germline values: CDR1 DFQATT, CDR2 SNEGSKA (reference sequence). The CDR3 DNA sequence: TGCAGTGCTAGCCCCCCTAACTCTGGGGTCAACGTCCTGACTTTC. Translating it yields CSASPPNSGVNVLTF.

This clonotype was counted ten times or more. This chain connects TRBV20-1 to TRBJ2-2, with D possibly matching TRBD1 (7 bases). This CDR3 is built from 14 residues. Trimming shortened V by 5 bases and J by 4 bases, and 14 bases separated the two germline ends. CDR1 is DFQATT, CDR2 SNEGSKA, per germline (reference sequence). This chain's CDR3 is CSAGGGSGTGELFF. CDR3 in DNA: TGCAGTGCTGGAGGGGGCAGCGGCACCGGGGAGCTGTTTTTT.

The rearrangement links TRBV12-3 or TRBV12-4 to TRBJ2-5, with D perhaps matching TRBD1 or TRBD2 (5 bases each). The V gene lost 1 base and the J gene lost 5 bases, with 17 bases spanning the gap. The CDR3 sequence is 16 residues long. The CDR3 sequence: CASSLGVRAKRETQYF. CDR3 DNA sequence: TGTGCCAGCAGTTTAGGGGTCAGGGCTAAGCGGGAGACCCAGTACTTC.

This clonotype was counted many times. The J gene is TRBJ1-1, the V gene TRBV28, with 9 bases aligning to TRBD1. The CDR3 length is 14 residues. Germline V CDR1 and CDR2: MDHEN, SYDVKM. J lost 3 bases, V lost 6 bases, and 5 bases had no gene match. CDR3 residues: CASSGQGLDTEAFF. The CDR3 DNA sequence: TGTGCCAGCAGCGGACAGGGGTTGGACACTGAAGCTTTCTTT.

The chain has TRBV11-1 and TRBJ1-1, with 8 nucleotides matching TRBD1. This CDR3 spans 16 amino acids. The V and J ends lost 5 bases and 6 bases, in that order; junction bases with no gene match: 14. Germline V lookup: CDR1 SGHAT, CDR2 FQDESV (reference sequence). The CDR3 DNA follows: TGTGCCAGCAGCCAACTGGACAGGGCAAAGGGGTCTGAAGCTTTCTTT. Its protein product is CASSQLDRAKGSEAFF.

The table lists this clonotype with many counts. This sequence joins TRBV7-6 and TRBJ2-7; TRBD2 matches 7 bases. Germline V CDR1 and CDR2: SGHVS, FNYEAQ. V gave up 4 bases and J gave up 5 bases; unmatched junction bases: 11. This CDR3 has 15 amino acids. The CDR3: CASSWGRAVVHEQYF. For the CDR3, the DNA is TGTGCCAGCAGCTGGGGGAGGGCGGTAGTCCACGAGCAGTACTTC.

This clonotype was detected many times. This chain links TRBV6-1 with TRBJ2-5, with TRBD1 matching over 7 bases. This CDR3 region has 13 residues. Germline CDR1 reads MNHNS; CDR2 reads SASEGT. V shed 7 bases and J 4 bases; nucleotides not matched to a gene: 6. The CDR3 DNA reads TGTGCCAGCAACTTACAGGGGCGAGAGACCCAGTACTTC. Its protein product is CASNLQGRETQYF.

Concerning this clonotype: Compared with germline, one end of the junction differs, possibly owing to a read error. This sequence joins TRBV2 and TRBJ1-1; D unresolved. This CDR3 has 13 residues. CDR1 and CDR2 from the germline V gene are SNHLY and FYNNEI. The CDR3 protein is CASRRVVNTDAFF. The CDR3, as DNA: TGTGCCAGCAGGAGGGTAGTGAACACTGATGCTTTCTTT.

There are many counts of this clonotype. The rearrangement joins TRBV20-1 to TRBJ2-7; no clear D. CDR3 length: 11 amino acids. V lost 7 bases, J lost 3 bases, and 10 bases lay in between. Germline CDR1 is DFQATT and CDR2 is SNEGSKA (reference sequence). DNA for the CDR3: TGCAGTGGAGCCATTTACTACGAGCAGTACTTC. The encoded protein is CSGAIYYEQYF.

At least ten counts were recorded for this clonotype. The chain recombines TRBV7-9 with TRBJ1-1; D is ambiguous. This CDR3 contains 15 residues. V was clipped by 5 bases and J by 0 bases, with 13 bases between them. Germline CDR1 SEHNR, CDR2 FQNEAQ (reference sequence). CDR3 sequence (DNA): TGTGCCAGCAGCCCCGCGGGAACTATGAACACTGAAGCTTTCTTT. Protein: CASSPAGTMNTEAFF.

This clonotype occurred many times. This may come from a read error, since a much larger clone is one base off. This chain links TRBV7-2 with TRBJ2-7, with D uncertain. Germline V lookup: CDR1 SGHTA, CDR2 FQGNSA. Trimming took 3 bases from V and 3 from J, leaving 9 bases between them. The CDR3 contains 13 residues. DNA of the CDR3: TGTGCCAGCAGCTTTAGTCGGAACTACGAGCAGTACTTC. It codes for CASSFSRNYEQYF. Full variable domain (remainder filled in from reference TRBV7-2 and TRBJ2-7): GAGVSQSPSNKVTEKGKDVELRCDPISGHTALYWYRQSLGQGLEFLIYFQGNSAPDKSGLPSDRFSAERTGGSVSTLTIQRTQQEDSAVYLCASSFSRNYEQYFGPGTRLTVT.

This clonotype was recorded a few times. The rearrangement links TRBV12-3 or TRBV12-4 to TRBJ1-1; unclear D gene. The CDR3 has 15 residues. The ends were cut back, 3 bases at V and 4 bases at J, with 15 bases in the middle. In nucleotides, the CDR3 is TGTGCCAGCAGTTTGGGGTCGTGGGAGACCACTGAAGCTTTCTTT. As protein: CASSLGSWETTEAFF.

Only a few counts were recorded for this clonotype. V is TRBV10-3 and J is TRBJ1-1; D is possibly TRBD1 (6 bases). The CDR3 covers 13 residues. Looked up from germline, CDR1 is ENHRY and CDR2 is SYGVKD. Trimming stripped 10 bases from V and 0 bases from J, with 12 bases between. Written as DNA, the CDR3 is TGTGCCAACAGGGTTAAGTTGAACACTGAAGCTTTCTTT. The encoded protein is CANRVKLNTEAFF.

The chain uses TRBV20-1 and TRBJ2-7; D perhaps matches TRBD2 (6 bases). The CDR3 covers 14 residues. Germline V gene data show CDR1 as DFQATT and CDR2 as SNEGSKA (reference sequence). The germline V and J ends were trimmed by 5 bases and 0 bases, with 14 bases remaining between them. CDR3 residues: CSAGDWGTSYEQYF. The CDR3 coding sequence is TGCAGTGCTGGGGACTGGGGGACCTCCTACGAGCAGTACTTC.

As regards this clonotype: This may come from a read error, since a much larger clone is one base off. This chain links TRBV7-2 with TRBJ2-5; D remains ambiguous. Germline CDR1 SGHTA, CDR2 FQGNSA. V was cut by 2 bases and J by 0 bases, with 7 bases left in between. There are 14 residues in the CDR3. The DNA for the CDR3 is TGTGCCAGCAGCTTACCAGCGAACCAAGAGACCCAGTACTTC. Its translation is CASSLPANQETQYF.

This clonotype was picked up many times. The chain has TRBV10-3 and TRBJ1-1, with 7 bases that match TRBD1. From germline, CDR1 is ENHRY and CDR2 SYGVKD. This CDR3 spans 14 amino acids. Trimming at V came to 7 bases and at J to 1 base, leaving 6 bases not matched to a gene. DNA of the CDR3: TGTGCCATCACCTCGGACAGGACGAACACTGAAGCTTTCTTT. Its protein is CAITSDRTNTEAFF.

The sample holds many counts of this clonotype. The gene calls are TRBV4-1 and TRBJ1-1; D remains unclear. Germline V gene sequence: CDR1 MGHRA, CDR2 YSYEKL. The V end lost 1 base, the J end lost 1 base, and 7 bases lay between the germline ends. The CDR3 runs to 14 residues. The CDR3 region has the DNA TGCGCCAGCAGCCAAGTGGGCAGGAACACTGAAGCTTTCTTT. Its protein product is CASSQVGRNTEAFF.

This clonotype was seen a few times. CDR3 sequence: CASSWDGGNQPQHF. In nucleotides, the CDR3 is TGCGCCAGCAGCTGGGACGGAGGCAATCAGCCCCAGCATTTT. The chain is built from TRBV5-1 and TRBJ1-5, with D perhaps matching TRBD1 (5 bases). The CDR3 extends over 14 amino acids. The germline gives CDR1 SGHRS, CDR2 YFSETQ. Between the trimmed V and J ends, which lost 3 bases and 2 bases, there was a span of 9 bases.

The chain recombines TRBV6-1 with TRBJ2-5, with D unresolved. Germline-derived CDR1 and CDR2 are MNHNS and SASEGT. This CDR3 is 13 amino acids long. Trimming left V 8 bases short and J 1 base short, with 11 bases between. The CDR3 reads CASQRSFQETQYF. Here the CDR3 DNA reads TGTGCCAGCCAGAGGTCCTTCCAAGAGACCCAGTACTTC.